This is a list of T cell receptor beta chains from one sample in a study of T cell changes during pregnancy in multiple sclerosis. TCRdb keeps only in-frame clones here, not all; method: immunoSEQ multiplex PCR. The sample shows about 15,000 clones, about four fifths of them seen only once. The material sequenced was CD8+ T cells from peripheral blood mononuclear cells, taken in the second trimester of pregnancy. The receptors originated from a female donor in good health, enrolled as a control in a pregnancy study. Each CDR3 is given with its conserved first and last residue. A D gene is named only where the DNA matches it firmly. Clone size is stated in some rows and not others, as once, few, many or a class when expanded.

DNA: TGTGCCAGCAGCCAAGATCAGGGAGGGGTCAGTTACGAGCAGTACTTC
CDR3: CASSQDQGGVSYEQYF
D: TRBD2
length: 16
V: TRBV4-2
J: TRBJ2-7
size: -

DNA: TGTGCCAGCAACTCCTACGCAGGGGACCACGAGCAGTACTTC
CDR3: CASNSYAGDHEQYF
D: -
length: 14
V: TRBV4-2
J: TRBJ2-7
size: -

DNA: TGTGCCACCAGCAGGGTCCAGGGGGCAGGTCAGCCCCAGCATTTT
CDR3: CATSRVQGAGQPQHF
D: TRBD1
length: 15
V: TRBV15
J: TRBJ1-5
size: -

DNA: TGTGCCAGCAGCACAAGCGGGGGCTACGGAAACACCATATATTTT
CDR3: CASSTSGGYGNTIYF
D: -
length: 15
V: TRBV9
J: TRBJ1-3
size: -

DNA: TGCGCCAGCAGCCAAGATCGAGGGTTCGGCTACACCTTC
CDR3: CASSQDRGFGYTF
D: -
length: 13
V: TRBV4-3
J: TRBJ1-2
size: -

DNA: TGTGCCAGCAGCTTCTTTAACACCGGGGAGCTGTTTTTT
CDR3: CASSFFNTGELFF
D: -
length: 13
V: TRBV7-9
J: TRBJ2-2
size: -

DNA: TGCGCCACCTTCACCGGGCAGGGGAAGATTTTGGGGCGGGGGGGTAATGAAAAACTGTTTTTT
CDR3: CATFTGQGKILGRGGNEKLFF
D: -
length: 21
V: TRBV5-1
J: TRBJ1-4
size: -

DNA: TGTGCCAGCAGTTATTTCGGACAGAACTATGGCTACACCTTC
CDR3: CASSYFGQNYGYTF
D: -
length: 14
V: TRBV6-5
J: TRBJ1-2
size: -

DNA: TGTGCCAGCAGCTTGGGCAGGTTCTATGGCTACACCTTC
CDR3: CASSLGRFYGYTF
D: -
length: 13
V: TRBV5-6
J: TRBJ1-2
size: once

DNA: TGCGCCAGCAGCCAGGCACGGGGACAAGGTGGGACACCCCTCCACTTT
CDR3: CASSQARGQGGTPLHF
D: -
length: 16
V: TRBV4-3
J: TRBJ1-6
size: -

DNA: TGTGCCAGCAGCCCCCGACTAGCGGGAGACACAGATACGCAGTATTTT
CDR3: CASSPRLAGDTDTQYF
D: TRBD2
length: 16
V: TRBV4-2
J: TRBJ2-3
size: -

DNA: TGTGCCAGCAGCAAGACAGAATTCTACGAGCAGTACTTC
CDR3: CASSKTEFYEQYF
D: -
length: 13
V: TRBV13
J: TRBJ2-7
size: -

DNA: TGTGCCAGTAGTATTTCAGGGGATAATGAGCAGTTCTTC
CDR3: CASSISGDNEQFF
D: -
length: 13
V: TRBV19
J: TRBJ2-1
size: -

DNA: TGTGCCAGCAGCCAAGTACCCTTCCCACGACGGGGAGGATTCTATGGCTACACCTTC
CDR3: CASSQVPFPRRGGFYGYTF
D: -
length: 19
V: TRBV4-2
J: TRBJ1-2
size: -

DNA: TGTGCCAGCAGTTTAATGTCTGAGACAGGGGGTACCCAGCCCCAGCATTTT
CDR3: CASSLMSETGGTQPQHF
D: TRBD1
length: 17
V: TRBV27
J: TRBJ1-5
size: -

DNA: TGTGCCAGCAGGAACAGGGTTGCAGAGACCCAGTACTTC
CDR3: CASRNRVAETQYF
D: -
length: 13
V: TRBV7-6
J: TRBJ2-5
size: once